The subject of this entry is one T cell receptor (beta chain). The data belong to a study of long-term antiretroviral therapy in people with HIV. Researchers ran immunoSEQ v3.0 at survey level. Produced via immunoSEQ multiplex PCR; TCRdb's table is partial and in-frame only. The table lists some 33,000 clones, about 98% of them singletons. This specimen consisted of unsorted PBMCs, obtained 7.6 years after starting antiretroviral therapy. The sequence was collected from a man aged 25 to 40 with HIV.

CDR3 amino acids: CSVGGGGTGWDRAFF. The CDR3, as DNA: TGCAGCGTTGGGGGGGGCGGGACAGGGTGGGACCGGGCTTTCTTT. This sequence joins TRBV29-1 and TRBJ1-1, with 9 nucleotides matching TRBD1. In germline, CDR1 is SQVTM, CDR2 ANQGSEA. The CDR3 spans 15 residues. Trimming took 4 bases from V and 11 from J; bases not matched to a gene: 17.